Each of the 18 T cell receptor beta chains below was sequenced from the same sample in a study of PD-L1 blockade in urothelial cancer. The sample's time point: pretreatment peripheral blood. The repertoire was sequenced with immunoSEQ multiplex PCR; TCRdb's copy has only in-frame clones and lacks some. The repertoire holds 40,000 or so clones, with approximately 90% as singletons. The material sequenced was PBMCs, taken around atezolizumab (anti-PD-L1) treatment. The receptor set was obtained from a woman between 55 and 75 years old with urothelial cancer.

The CDR3 region has the DNA TGTGCCATCAGCGCCGGGACAGGGAAGTCCTACAATGAGCAGTTCTTC. Amino acids: CAISAGTGKSYNEQFF. The chain is built from TRBV10-3 and TRBJ2-1; 9 bases map to TRBD1. Germline lookup yields CDR1 ENHRY and CDR2 SYGVKD. Trimming took 6 bases from V and 1 from J; bases not matched to a gene: 7. The CDR3 runs 16 residues.

The V and J genes are TRBV28 and TRBJ2-1; 15 nucleotides line up with TRBD2. Trimming cost V 2 bases and J 15 bases; bases outside gene matches: 5. There are 14 residues in the CDR3. Germline V CDR1 and CDR2: MDHEN, SYDVKM. The CDR3 region has the DNA TGTGCCAGCAGTTTAAACGGACTAGCGGGAGGGGCGTTCTTC. Amino acids: CASSLNGLAGGAFF.

This sequence joins TRBV10-1 and TRBJ2-7, with D perhaps matching TRBD1 (5 bases). The CDR3 loop spans 14 amino acids. The ends were cut back, 0 bases at V and 6 bases at J, with 12 bases in the middle. Per the germline V gene, CDR1 is WNHNN and CDR2 is SYGVQD (reference sequence). The CDR3 region is CASSESSGFGEQYF. The DNA for the CDR3 is TGCGCCAGCAGTGAGTCGTCAGGGTTCGGCGAGCAGTACTTC.

The chain carries TRBV29-1 and TRBJ2-3; TRBD1 aligns across 7 bases. The V segment lost 0 bases and the J segment 2 bases; nucleotides outside the gene matches: 14. Germline CDR1 reads SQVTM; CDR2 reads ANQGSEA. CDR3 size: 18 residues. This chain's CDR3 is CSVEDPTTGERDTDTQYF. Written as DNA, the CDR3 is TGCAGCGTTGAAGATCCAACAACAGGGGAAAGGGACACAGATACGCAGTATTTT.

V and J are TRBV5-6 and TRBJ2-7, with TRBD2 matching 13 bases. Germline assignment: CDR1 SGHDT and CDR2 YYEEEE. The V and J ends lost 4 bases and 6 bases, in that order; junction bases with no gene match: 10. The length of the CDR3 is 16 residues. In DNA form, the CDR3 reads TGTGCCAGCAGCGCAGGACTAGCGGGAGATTTTGCCGAGCAGTACTTC. This gives the protein CASSAGLAGDFAEQYF. The entire variable domain, with the rest obtained from reference TRBV5-6 and TRBJ2-7, is as follows: DAGVTQSPTHLIKTRGQQVTLRCSPKSGHDTVSWYQQALGQGPQFIFQYYEEEERQRGNFPDRFSGHQFPNYSSELNVNALLLGDSALYLCASSAGLAGDFAEQYFGPGTRLTVT.

The chain carries TRBV2 and TRBJ2-5; TRBD2 might be the D (5 bases). The CDR3 is made up of 15 amino acids. Per the germline V gene, CDR1 is SNHLY and CDR2 is FYNNEI. V lost 6 bases and J 2 bases, leaving 16 bases between the germline ends. CDR3 DNA: TGTGCCAGCAGGTTGTCCGGGATCGATCAAGAGACCCAGTACTTC. Protein product: CASRLSGIDQETQYF.

The CDR3 nucleotides read TGCGCCAGCAGCTTGGACGGGACAGGGGGTCCAGAGACCCAGTACTTC. This translates into CASSLDGTGGPETQYF. The genes are TRBV5-1 and TRBJ2-5; 11 positions match TRBD1. The CDR3 is 16 amino acids. The germline CDR1 and CDR2 sequences are SGHRS and YFSETQ. The J segment lost 4 bases and the V segment lost 0 bases, leaving 5 bases of the junction unmatched.

The genes are TRBV28 and TRBJ1-3; D perhaps matches TRBD1 (6 bases). The CDR3 covers 14 residues. Trimming cost V 6 bases and J 2 bases, with 11 bases left between them. Germline CDR1 is MDHEN and CDR2 is SYDVKM. This chain's CDR3 is CASRPGQAGNTIYF. CDR3 bases: TGTGCCAGCAGACCGGGACAAGCTGGAAACACCATATATTTT.

V and J are TRBV28 and TRBJ1-2; no clear D. Germline assignment: CDR1 MDHEN and CDR2 SYDVKM. Trimming pared 6 bases from V and 6 bases from J, leaving 14 bases between. The CDR3 contains 13 residues. Written as DNA, the CDR3 is TGTGCCAGCAGAATCGAGACCCTAGATGGCTACACCTTC. Amino acid sequence: CASRIETLDGYTF.

CDR3 nucleotide sequence: TGTGCCAGTAGTACCCCAGTTCGGGTTGAAGCTTTCTTT. Amino acid sequence: CASSTPVRVEAFF. The chain has TRBV19 and TRBJ1-1, with no clear D. The CDR3 is 13 residues long. Germline loops: CDR1 LNHDA, CDR2 SQIVND (reference sequence). Trimming pared 4 bases from V and 7 bases from J, leaving 13 bases between.

The V gene is TRBV7-6, the J gene TRBJ2-2; 10 bases agree with TRBD2. V lost 1 base and J lost 8; bases outside the gene matches: 10. The CDR3 covers 17 residues. CDR1 is SGHVS, CDR2 FNYEAQ, per germline. CDR3: CASSLVAGTSAPGELFF. The CDR3 DNA sequence: TGTGCCAGCAGCTTAGTTGCCGGGACTAGCGCGCCTGGGGAGCTGTTTTTT.

This chain joins TRBV6-5 and TRBJ2-7; D might be TRBD2 (5 bases). The germline V gene has CDR1 MNHEY and CDR2 SVGAGI. The V end lost 6 bases, the J end lost 2 bases, and 11 bases lay between the germline ends. The CDR3 contains 13 residues. This chain's CDR3 is CASSLGSTYEQYF. The CDR3 region has the DNA TGTGCCAGCAGCCTAGGGAGCACCTACGAGCAGTACTTC.

The gene calls are TRBV5-1 and TRBJ2-1; 7 bases map to TRBD2. Germline V gene lookup returns CDR1 SGHRS and CDR2 YFSETQ. J was trimmed by 0 bases and V by 0 bases; bases with no gene match: 6. CDR3 size: 17 residues. The CDR3 nucleotides read TGCGCCAGCAGCTTGGCCCTTCTAGCGGACTCCTACAATGAGCAGTTCTTC. Translated: CASSLALLADSYNEQFF.

The chain has TRBV6-1 and TRBJ1-1, with TRBD1 matching over 7 bases. CDR1 and CDR2 (germline): MNHNS, SASEGT. The CDR3 loop spans 13 amino acids. The ends lost 6 bases at V and 4 bases at J; junction bases unmatched: 5. The CDR3 sequence: CASRQGPGTEAFF. The CDR3 DNA is TGTGCCAGCAGACAGGGGCCGGGCACTGAAGCTTTCTTT.

V and J are TRBV12-1 and TRBJ2-2; the D segment call TRBD1 is taken from the table without a DNA check. TRBV12-1 is annotated as a pseudogene. This CDR3 is 14 amino acids long. CDR3 protein: CASPRGSNTGELFF. The CDR3 DNA sequence: TGTGCCAGCCCCAGGGGATCGAACACCGGGGAGCTGTTTTTT.

The chain employs TRBV27 and TRBJ2-7; 9 positions agree with TRBD1. The V and J ends lost 2 bases and 1 base, in that order; junction bases with no gene match: 9. The CDR3 is 17 amino acids. Germline V lookup: CDR1 MNHEY, CDR2 SMNVEV (reference sequence). The CDR3 loop reads CASSLRPAGQGSYEQYF. DNA of the CDR3: TGTGCCAGCAGTTTAAGGCCTGCGGGACAGGGATCCTACGAGCAGTACTTC.

The V gene is TRBV2, the J gene TRBJ2-7, with 9 nucleotides matching TRBD2. There are 15 residues in the CDR3. V gave up 4 bases and J gave up 4 bases; unmatched junction bases: 8. Germline CDR1 and CDR2: SNHLY and FYNNEI. The CDR3 nucleotides are TGTGCCAGCAGTGCCTCCGGGACTAGCAGATACGAGCAGTACTTC. Amino acid sequence: CASSASGTSRYEQYF.

J is TRBJ2-3 and V is TRBV7-6, with 12 positions matching TRBD2. The CDR3 runs 17 residues. V lost 5 bases, J lost 1 base, and 7 bases stayed unmatched. CDR1 is SGHVS, CDR2 FNYEAQ, per germline. The CDR3 sequence: CASSGELAGGRTDTQYF. The CDR3, as DNA: TGTGCCAGCAGCGGGGAACTAGCGGGAGGACGCACAGATACGCAGTATTTT. The variable domain in full, with the rest retrieved from reference TRBV7-6 and TRBJ2-3, is GAGVSQSPRYKVTKRGQDVALRCDPISGHVSLYWYRQALGQGPEFLTYFNYEAQQDKSGLPNDRFSAERPEGSISTLTIQRTEQRDSAMYRCASSGELAGGRTDTQYFGPGTRLTVL.